The 18 T cell receptor beta chains below were found in one sample sequenced in a study of graft-versus-host responses after intestinal transplantation. What these receptors recognize is not known. Repertoires were generated with immunoSEQ multiplex PCR, while TCRdb's copy carries only in-frame clones and drops some. The repertoire holds 95,000 to 110,000 clones, with about 87% as singletons. This specimen was unstimulated CD4+ T cells sorted from spleen or lymph node cells, taken before transplant. The source of these receptors is a human donor who was the organ donor for an intestinal transplant.

The V and J genes are TRBV7-2 and TRBJ2-1; D may be TRBD2 (5 bases). V was pared by 3 bases and J by 3 bases, with 15 bases between. The CDR3 totals 16 residues. Germline values: CDR1 SGHTA, CDR2 FQGNSA. The CDR3 nucleotides read TGTGCCAGCAGCTTTTATGATAGCGCCTTCTACAATGAGCAGTTCTTC. As protein: CASSFYDSAFYNEQFF. Based on the CDR3 plus reference TRBV7-2 and TRBJ2-1, the full variable domain is GAGVSQSPSNKVTEKGKDVELRCDPISGHTALYWYRQSLGQGLEFLIYFQGNSAPDKSGLPSDRFSAERTGGSVSTLTIQRTQQEDSAVYLCASSFYDSAFYNEQFFGPGTRLTVL.

The rearrangement uses TRBV7-9 and TRBJ1-3, with unresolved D. The CDR3 is 16 residues long. Germline V gene lookup returns CDR1 SEHNR and CDR2 FQNEAQ (reference sequence). Trimming shortened V by 0 bases and J by 1 base, and 10 bases separated the two germline ends. The CDR3 coding sequence is TGTGCCAGCAGCTTAGCCGGCCCCCGGTCTGGAAACACCATATATTTT. This sequence encodes CASSLAGPRSGNTIYF.

The chain recombines TRBV30 with TRBJ2-2; no firm D call. CDR3 size: 14 residues. With 3 bases removed from V and 1 base from J, the gap between germline ends came to 9 bases. Germline lookup yields CDR1 GTSNPN and CDR2 SVGIG (reference sequence). CDR3 in DNA: TGTGCCTGGAGGGGCCCCGGGAACACCGGGGAGCTGTTTTTT. The encoded protein is CAWRGPGNTGELFF.

This chain links TRBV11-2 with TRBJ1-1, with D perhaps TRBD1 (5 bases). Trimming pared 4 bases from V and 1 base from J, leaving 10 bases between. The germline gives CDR1 SGHAT, CDR2 FQNNGV. This CDR3 has 14 amino acids. The CDR3 DNA reads as TGTGCCAGCAGCTACGCTAGGGGGAACACTGAAGCTTTCTTT. Translation gives CASSYARGNTEAFF.

Points on this clone: Other DNA sequences in the same sample also yield this CDR3. CDR3 region: CASSIWGQSSGNTIYF. DNA for the CDR3: TGTGCCAGTAGTATTTGGGGACAGTCCTCTGGAAACACCATATATTTT. V is TRBV19 and J is TRBJ1-3; 7 bases are a match to TRBD1. J gave up 0 bases and V 3 bases, and 5 bases lay outside the gene matches. The germline CDR1 and CDR2 sequences are LNHDA and SQIVND (reference sequence). This CDR3 is 16 amino acids long.

This clone was found once. This chain connects TRBV7-2 to TRBJ1-5; weak D call: TRBD1 (6 bases). The V end lost 2 bases, the J end lost 6 bases, and 17 bases lay between the germline ends. Germline CDR1 SGHTA, CDR2 FQGNSA. This CDR3 comprises 16 residues. CDR3 nucleotides: TGTGCCAGCAGCTTAATGGCACAGGGTACGAGTCAGCCCCAGCATTTT. It translates to CASSLMAQGTSQPQHF.

V is TRBV7-2 and J is TRBJ1-2, with D possibly TRBD1 on 6 matching bases. The V gene lost 5 bases and the J gene lost 3 bases, with 13 bases spanning the gap. The CDR3 consists of 14 residues. Germline V CDR1 and CDR2: SGHTA, FQGNSA. CDR3 DNA sequence: TGTGCCAGCAGCCGCCCGGACAGAGACTATGGCTACACCTTC. The encoded protein is CASSRPDRDYGYTF.

This clone has just a few counts. The chain is built from TRBV5-1 and TRBJ1-3; maybe TRBD1 (5 bases). In germline, CDR1 is SGHRS, CDR2 YFSETQ. The CDR3 totals 15 residues. V was trimmed by 3 bases and J by 0 bases, leaving 10 bases between them. The CDR3 protein is CASSYDSTSGNTIYF. In nucleotides, the CDR3 is TGCGCCAGCAGCTACGACAGTACCTCTGGAAACACCATATATTTT.

V usage is TRBV18 and J usage is TRBJ1-2; D call uncertain. CDR1 and CDR2 (germline): KGHSH, LQKENI. V was cut by 2 bases and J by 6 bases, with 13 bases left in between. The CDR3 has 14 amino acids. CDR3: CASSPVAGQHGYTF. In DNA form, the CDR3 reads TGTGCCAGCTCACCAGTGGCGGGCCAACATGGCTACACCTTC. Drawing the rest from reference TRBV18 and TRBJ1-2, the complete variable domain is NAGVMQNPRHLVRRRGQEARLRCSPMKGHSHVYWYRQLPEEGLKFMVYLQKENIIDESGMPKERFSAEFPKEGPSILRIQQVVRGDSAAYFCASSPVAGQHGYTFGSGTRLTVV.

This chain links TRBV15 with TRBJ2-1; D not resolved. CDR3 length equals 15 residues. Germline lookup yields CDR1 LNHNV and CDR2 YYDKDF (reference sequence). V gave up 0 bases and J gave up 4 bases, with 10 bases separating them. The CDR3 is CATSRDLGLYNEQFF. In DNA form, the CDR3 reads TGTGCCACCAGCAGAGATCTAGGATTATACAATGAGCAGTTCTTC.

This chain connects TRBV7-9 to TRBJ2-1, with 12 bases lining up with TRBD2. CDR1 is SEHNR, CDR2 FQNEAQ, per germline (reference sequence). Trimming took 5 bases from V and 7 from J; bases not matched to a gene: 6. The CDR3 contains 15 residues. The CDR3: CASSVTSGRQNEQFF. In DNA form, the CDR3 reads TGTGCCAGCAGCGTAACTAGCGGGAGGCAGAATGAGCAGTTCTTC.

The rearrangement joins TRBV5-1 to TRBJ2-7; 9 bases are shared with TRBD1. The V segment lost 5 bases and the J segment 1 base; nucleotides outside the gene matches: 7. Germline V gene sequence: CDR1 SGHRS, CDR2 YFSETQ. This CDR3 is 15 amino acids long. CDR3 in amino acids: CASRPGQGPSYEQYF. Written as DNA, the CDR3 is TGCGCCAGCAGACCAGGACAGGGGCCTTCCTACGAGCAGTACTTC. The full variable domain, completed using reference TRBV5-1 and TRBJ2-7, is KAGVTQTPRYLIKTRGQQVTLSCSPISGHRSVSWYQQTPGQGLQFLFEYFSETQRNKGNFPGRFSGRQFSNSRSEMNVSTLELGDSALYLCASRPGQGPSYEQYFGPGTRLTVT.

As for this clone: Distinct nucleotide sequences in the sample also encode this CDR3. The CDR3 nucleotides read TGCGCCAGCAGCTTCCAAGAGACCCAGTACTTC. Amino acid sequence: CASSFQETQYF. This sequence joins TRBV5-1 and TRBJ2-5; D remains unclear. The germline CDR1 and CDR2 sequences are SGHRS and YFSETQ. V dropped 2 bases and J dropped 1 base, with 0 bases sitting between them. The CDR3 is 11 amino acids.

The chain links TRBV11-2 to TRBJ2-1; D call uncertain. Germline V gives CDR1 SGHAT, CDR2 FQNNGV. The V end was cut by 1 base, the J end by 4 bases, with 14 bases between. The CDR3 consists of 16 residues. The CDR3 protein is CASSLVVAKVYNEQFF. The CDR3 bases are TGTGCCAGCAGCTTAGTTGTCGCCAAGGTTTACAATGAGCAGTTCTTC.

This sequence joins TRBV5-6 and TRBJ2-1; TRBD2 matches 11 bases. J gave up 4 bases and V 0 bases, and 3 bases lay outside the gene matches. This CDR3 has 16 amino acids. Per germline, CDR1 SGHDT and CDR2 YYEEEE. In nucleotides, the CDR3 is TGTGCCAGCAGCTTGGGACTAGCGGGGCCGTACAATGAGCAGTTCTTC. Amino acid sequence: CASSLGLAGPYNEQFF.

V gene TRBV27 combines with J gene TRBJ2-3; a possible D gene is TRBD1 (6 bases). There are 16 residues in the CDR3. The germline V and J ends were trimmed by 5 bases and 0 bases, with 15 bases remaining between them. Per the germline V gene, CDR1 is MNHEY and CDR2 is SMNVEV (reference sequence). The CDR3 sequence is CASSEDRTVSTDTQYF. As DNA, the CDR3 is TGTGCCAGCAGTGAAGACAGGACGGTTAGCACAGATACGCAGTATTTT.

V gene TRBV4-1 combines with J gene TRBJ1-2; no clear D. Germline V gene sequence: CDR1 MGHRA, CDR2 YSYEKL. CDR3 length equals 14 residues. The V gene lost 5 bases and the J gene lost 3 bases, with 13 bases spanning the gap. DNA for the CDR3: TGCGCCAGCAGCGTCCCGGCGGCAGACTATGGCTACACCTTC. Its translation is CASSVPAADYGYTF.

The V and J genes are TRBV6-5 and TRBJ1-2; the D gene is possibly TRBD1 (5 bases). CDR1 is MNHEY, CDR2 SVGAGI, per germline. The germline V and J ends were trimmed by 5 bases and 4 bases, with 14 bases remaining between them. CDR3 length: 14 amino acids. In nucleotides, the CDR3 is TGTGCCAGCAGTGAGGGACGTTTGGGCTATGGCTACACCTTC. This encodes CASSEGRLGYGYTF.